The 21 T cell receptor beta chains in this list originate from one sample, sequenced in a study of CD8+ T cells in alopecia areata. Reverse transcription of extracted RNA yielded cDNA, which provided the sequencing template. Measured with immunoSEQ multiplex PCR; TCRdb has only the in-frame clones, and not every one. The table records approximately 150,000 clones, about 60% of them present only once. Sequencing input: CD4+ T cells sorted from blood. The receptors were sampled from a human donor in good health.

The DNA for the CDR3 is TGCGCCAGCAGCCAAGCCGTCCATGGCTACACCTTC. Its protein is CASSQAVHGYTF. The genes are TRBV4-1 and TRBJ1-2, with no clear D. From germline, CDR1 is MGHRA and CDR2 YSYEKL. CDR3 length: 12 residues. Trimming removed 1 base at V and 6 bases at J, with 6 bases between.

V and J are TRBV7-2 and TRBJ2-7, with 8 bases fitting TRBD2. This CDR3 has 15 residues. Germline V gives CDR1 SGHTA, CDR2 FQGNSA. The J segment lost 4 bases and the V segment lost 3 bases, leaving 8 bases of the junction unmatched. The CDR3 DNA sequence: TGTGCCAGCAGCTTGGTTGCGGGAGGATCGTACGAGCAGTACTTC. It translates to CASSLVAGGSYEQYF.

About this clone: This may be a read error, as it is one base from a much larger clone. Within the sample, other DNA sequences also encode this same CDR3. This rearrangement joins TRBV7-8 to TRBJ2-1; D gene unclear. Germline V gives CDR1 SGHVS, CDR2 FQNEAQ. V gave up 5 bases and J gave up 5 bases, with 4 bases separating them. There are 11 residues in the CDR3. CDR3 loop: CASSPDNEQFF. For the CDR3, the DNA is TGTGCCAGCAGCCCGGACAATGAGCAGTTCTTC.

As for this clone: Other DNA variants within this sample encode the same CDR3. The rearrangement links TRBV28 to TRBJ2-5; D is unresolved. This CDR3 is built from 11 residues. Trimming left V 2 bases short and J 5 bases short, with 3 bases between. The germline V gene has CDR1 MDHEN and CDR2 SYDVKM. The CDR3: CASSLEETQYF. The DNA for the CDR3 is TGTGCCAGCAGTTTAGAGGAGACCCAGTACTTC.

This chain joins TRBV30 and TRBJ1-2; D not certain. Trimming stripped 6 bases from V and 0 bases from J, with 5 bases between. Germline CDR1 GTSNPN, CDR2 SVGIG (reference sequence). The CDR3 contains 11 residues. CDR3 nucleotide sequence: TGTGCCTGCGCAACTAACTATGGCTACACCTTC. This sequence encodes CACATNYGYTF.

The chain employs TRBV10-3 and TRBJ2-2; D is unclear. Trimming removed 8 bases at V and 6 bases at J, with 16 bases between. This CDR3 region has 14 residues. Germline V lookup: CDR1 ENHRY, CDR2 SYGVKD. CDR3 in amino acids: CAIREDPASGELFF. The CDR3 bases are TGTGCCATCCGCGAGGATCCGGCTTCCGGGGAGCTGTTTTTT.

The chain has TRBV29-1 and TRBJ2-3; 8 bases fit TRBD1. The trim removed 7 bases at V and 2 bases at J, leaving 2 bases unmatched. CDR3 size: 12 residues. Germline V gene lookup returns CDR1 SQVTM and CDR2 ANQGSEA. The CDR3, as DNA: TGCAGCGCGGACAGGGACACAGATACGCAGTATTTT. Translating gives CSADRDTDTQYF.

In DNA, the CDR3 is TGTGCCAGCAGCTTAGTTTGGACAGGGCCGTCGTTTAAACTGTTTTTT. This translates into CASSLVWTGPSFKLFF. This sequence joins TRBV7-2 and TRBJ1-4, with 8 bases that match TRBD1. The germline V gene encodes CDR1 SGHTA and CDR2 FQGNSA. J was trimmed by 11 bases and V by 1 base; bases with no gene match: 12. The CDR3 sequence is 16 residues long.

The rearrangement links TRBV5-1 to TRBJ2-1; tentative D call: TRBD2 (5 bases). Germline V lookup: CDR1 SGHRS, CDR2 YFSETQ. The V gene lost 7 bases and the J gene lost 9 bases, with 20 bases spanning the gap. The CDR3 runs to 14 residues. CDR3: CASQQYPGISEQFF. CDR3 nucleotides: TGCGCCAGCCAGCAATATCCGGGGATCAGTGAGCAGTTCTTC.

This clone was recorded only once. V and J are TRBV4-1 and TRBJ2-7; D not resolved. CDR3 length equals 14 residues. V was pared by 1 base and J by 1 base, with 8 bases between. Germline lookup yields CDR1 MGHRA and CDR2 YSYEKL. The CDR3, as DNA: TGCGCCAGCAGCCAAGGTCCAGTTTCCTACGAGCAGTACTTC. Protein sequence: CASSQGPVSYEQYF.

Here the CDR3 reads CASGLVLQVSYNEQFF. In DNA, the CDR3 is TGTGCTAGTGGTTTGGTCTTACAGGTATCCTACAATGAGCAGTTCTTC. The chain has TRBV12-5 and TRBJ2-1; TRBD1 might be the D (5 bases). The germline gives CDR1 LGHNT, CDR2 FRNRAP. There are 16 residues in the CDR3. V was pared by 0 bases and J by 1 base, with 10 bases between.

The rearrangement links TRBV27 to TRBJ1-1, with D possibly TRBD1 on 6 matching bases. The ends were cut back, 4 bases at V and 11 bases at J, with 17 bases in the middle. Germline V lookup: CDR1 MNHEY, CDR2 SMNVEV (reference sequence). The CDR3 is made up of 13 amino acids. CDR3 sequence reads: CASSSYREGRAFF. The CDR3 DNA reads TGTGCCAGCAGTTCTTACAGGGAGGGTAGGGCTTTCTTT.

The CDR3 nucleotides are TGTGCCATCAGTGAGTCTGGGCTAGCGGGAGACGAGCAGTACTTC. This translates into CAISESGLAGDEQYF. This chain links TRBV10-3 with TRBJ2-7; 10 nucleotides align to TRBD2. There are 15 residues in the CDR3. Germline V gene data show CDR1 as ENHRY and CDR2 as SYGVKD. V lost 0 bases and J lost 5; bases outside the gene matches: 4.

The chain combines TRBV9 with TRBJ1-2; 7 positions agree with TRBD1. V lost 4 bases, J lost 0 bases, and 6 bases stayed unmatched. CDR3 length: 15 amino acids. Germline V gene data show CDR1 as SGDLS and CDR2 as YYNGEE. CDR3 DNA: TGTGCCAGCAGCCTGACAGGGCAAGCTAACTATGGCTACACCTTC. Its translation is CASSLTGQANYGYTF.

The V call is TRBV19, the J call TRBJ2-2, with 7 bases matching TRBD1. This CDR3 has 15 amino acids. V lost 6 bases and J lost 1; bases outside the gene matches: 5. Germline V lookup: CDR1 LNHDA, CDR2 SQIVND (reference sequence). The CDR3 DNA reads TGTGCCAGTAGCCTGGACAGGAGGAACACCGGGGAGCTGTTTTTT. It is translated as CASSLDRRNTGELFF.

V is TRBV18 and J is TRBJ2-7; D might be TRBD2 (6 bases). The CDR3 sequence is 15 residues long. Deletions cut 4 bases from V and 1 base from J, with 14 bases between. The V gene's germline CDR1 is KGHSH and CDR2 LQKENI. The CDR3: CASSLGEALSYEQYF. CDR3 DNA: TGTGCCAGCTCACTCGGGGAGGCCCTTTCCTACGAGCAGTACTTC.

This clone was seen a handful of times. CDR3 sequence (DNA): TGTGCCAGCTCACCGAAGGTCACCGGGGAGCTGTTTTTT. Encoded protein: CASSPKVTGELFF. This chain links TRBV18 with TRBJ2-2; D ambiguous. The V gene lost 3 bases and the J gene lost 4 bases, with 6 bases spanning the gap. Germline CDR1 reads KGHSH; CDR2 reads LQKENI. This CDR3 spans 13 amino acids.

The J gene is TRBJ2-2, the V gene TRBV7-2; no clear D. The V gene's germline CDR1 is SGHTA and CDR2 FQGNSA. Trimming shortened V by 2 bases and J by 4 bases, and 11 bases separated the two germline ends. The CDR3 totals 15 residues. As DNA, the CDR3 is TGTGCCAGCAGCTTACTTCCGGATTTCACCGGGGAGCTGTTTTTT. It encodes CASSLLPDFTGELFF.

This chain uses TRBV2 with TRBJ1-5, with D possibly matching TRBD1 (5 bases). Trimming removed 5 bases from V and 6 bases from J, with 8 bases in between. This CDR3 contains 12 residues. Germline lookup yields CDR1 SNHLY and CDR2 FYNNEI. The CDR3, as DNA: TGTGCCAGCAGTCCAGGGTTTCAGCCCCAGCATTTT. It encodes CASSPGFQPQHF.

The CDR3 DNA reads TGTGCCAGCAGCGCTAGTTCAAGCTCCTACAATGAGCAGTTCTTC. It codes for CASSASSSSYNEQFF. The chain combines TRBV7-2 with TRBJ2-1; D remains ambiguous. CDR3 length: 15 amino acids. CDR1 is SGHTA, CDR2 FQGNSA, per germline. V was trimmed by 5 bases and J by 0 bases, leaving 11 bases between them.

The genes are TRBV6-6 and TRBJ2-3; 9 bases are a match to TRBD1. This CDR3 contains 14 residues. V lost 5 bases and J lost 5; bases outside the gene matches: 5. The germline CDR1 and CDR2 sequences are MNHNY and SVGAGI (reference sequence). CDR3 sequence reads: CASSHRGQGDTQYF. The CDR3 DNA sequence: TGTGCCAGCAGTCACAGGGGGCAGGGAGATACGCAGTATTTT.